Listed here are 26 T cell receptor beta chains from one sample, sequenced in a study of blood T cell repertoires in COVID-19. Method: immunoSEQ multiplex PCR; TCRdb's copy keeps in-frame clones and lacks some. The sample has under 200,000 clones, roughly 87% seen once. Sequencing was performed on PBMCs or T cells enriched from blood (not recorded which). The receptors here all came from a woman aged 50 to 60 who had recovered from COVID-19.

V is TRBV6-5 and J is TRBJ1-4; TRBD1 matches 11 bases. Losses at the gene ends were 6 bases for V and 7 bases for J; bases not matched to a gene: 4. From germline, CDR1 is MNHEY and CDR2 SVGAGI. This CDR3 is built from 14 residues. The CDR3 sequence: CASSRTGGIEKLFF. In nucleotides, the CDR3 is TGTGCCAGCAGCAGGACAGGGGGCATTGAAAAACTGTTTTTT.

The chain employs TRBV7-8 and TRBJ1-5; 8 nucleotides match TRBD1. Germline loops: CDR1 SGHVS, CDR2 FQNEAQ. V gave up 5 bases and J gave up 7 bases; unmatched junction bases: 7. The length of the CDR3 is 14 residues. Here the CDR3 reads CASSVQGARQPQHF. In DNA, the CDR3 is TGTGCCAGCAGCGTCCAGGGGGCGCGGCAGCCCCAGCATTTT. Full variable domain (rest looked up from reference TRBV7-8 and TRBJ1-5): GAGVSQSPRYKVAKRGQDVALRCDPISGHVSLFWYQQALGQGPEFLTYFQNEAQLDKSGLPSDRFFAERPEGSVSTLKIQRTQQEDSAVYLCASSVQGARQPQHFGDGTRLSIL.

The chain joins TRBV3-1 (or the pseudogene TRBV3-2) to TRBJ2-1, with 7 bases aligning to TRBD2. The germline gives CDR1 LGHDT, CDR2 YNNKEL (reference sequence). The CDR3 extends over 14 amino acids. V was clipped by 8 bases and J by 5 bases; unmatched bases: 9. The CDR3 DNA sequence: TGTGCCAGCCGAGGGACTACCGGAAACAATGAGCAGTTCTTC. Protein product: CASRGTTGNNEQFF.

The genes are TRBV18 and TRBJ2-5, with 8 bases lining up with TRBD2. V was clipped by 4 bases and J by 4 bases; unmatched bases: 5. The CDR3 contains 14 residues. CDR1 is KGHSH, CDR2 LQKENI, per germline. This chain's CDR3 is CASSRSGMRETQYF. The CDR3 DNA follows: TGTGCCAGCTCACGTAGCGGGATGAGAGAGACCCAGTACTTC.

This clone was counted a few times. The rearrangement joins TRBV16 to TRBJ1-2, with D perhaps TRBD1 (6 bases). The length of the CDR3 is 15 residues. Trimming cost V 6 bases and J 4 bases, with 18 bases left between them. CDR1 and CDR2 (germline): KGHSY, FQNENV. CDR3 region: CASSRWTGHSYGYTF. CDR3 DNA sequence: TGTGCCAGCAGTCGTTGGACGGGACACAGCTATGGCTACACCTTC. Complete variable domain (other parts from reference TRBV16 and TRBJ1-2): GEEVAQTPKHLVRGEGQKAKLYCAPIKGHSYVFWYQQVLKNEFKFLISFQNENVFDETGMPKERFSAKCLPNSPCSLEIQATKLEDSAVYFCASSRWTGHSYGYTFGSGTRLTVV.

This chain connects TRBV10-1 to TRBJ2-3; possibly TRBD1 for D (5 bases). Germline V CDR1 and CDR2: WNHNN, SYGVQD (reference sequence). This CDR3 contains 12 residues. V was trimmed by 5 bases and J by 10 bases, leaving 13 bases between them. The CDR3 region has the DNA TGCGCCAGCAGTCCGGACAAATATCCGCAGTATTTT. Its protein is CASSPDKYPQYF.

The chain recombines TRBV30 with TRBJ2-6, with D possibly TRBD1 on 6 matching bases. CDR1 and CDR2 (germline): GTSNPN, SVGIG (reference sequence). V was trimmed by 5 bases and J by 0 bases, leaving 11 bases between them. This CDR3 contains 15 residues. The CDR3 here is CAWGGPSSGANVLTF. In DNA, the CDR3 is TGTGCCTGGGGGGGCCCAAGCTCTGGGGCCAACGTCCTGACTTTC.

The chain carries TRBV28 and TRBJ1-4; maybe TRBD1 (5 bases). Germline assignment: CDR1 MDHEN and CDR2 SYDVKM. The CDR3 length is 13 residues. V was trimmed by 7 bases and J by 6 bases, leaving 12 bases between them. DNA of the CDR3: TGTGCCAGCATGGAGGGGAGGGATGAAAAACTGTTTTTT. Residues: CASMEGRDEKLFF.

The V call is TRBV4-1, the J call TRBJ2-7; a possible D gene is TRBD2 (6 bases). Trimming removed 0 bases from V and 3 bases from J, with 12 bases in between. The CDR3 covers 15 residues. Germline-derived CDR1 and CDR2 are MGHRA and YSYEKL. The CDR3: CASSQDRGRLYEQYF. The CDR3 bases are TGCGCCAGCAGCCAAGATCGTGGGAGGCTCTACGAGCAGTACTTC.

This chain uses TRBV11-3 with TRBJ2-3; D gene ambiguous. Germline V gene sequence: CDR1 SGHNT, CDR2 YENEEA. The V end lost 5 bases, the J end lost 7 bases, and 13 bases lay between the germline ends. The CDR3 is 13 amino acids. The CDR3 spells CASSLTVVHTQYF. The CDR3, as DNA: TGTGCCAGCAGCCTAACTGTTGTTCATACGCAGTATTTT.

CDR3 sequence (DNA): TGTGCCTGGAACGGGGAGGCGGGCTATGGCTACACCTTC. Its protein is CAWNGEAGYGYTF. The rearrangement joins TRBV30 to TRBJ1-2; D not certain. The CDR3 length is 13 residues. The V gene's germline CDR1 is GTSNPN and CDR2 SVGIG (reference sequence). V shed 4 bases and J shed 4 bases, with 13 bases lying between them.

This sequence joins TRBV30 and TRBJ1-6; 7 bases line up with TRBD1. The CDR3 extends over 13 amino acids. The trim removed 0 bases at V and 10 bases at J, leaving 3 bases unmatched. The germline CDR1 and CDR2 sequences are GTSNPN and SVGIG (reference sequence). In DNA form, the CDR3 reads TGTGCCTGGAGTGTAGGGGGCTCGTCACCCCTCCACTTT. Protein sequence: CAWSVGGSSPLHF.

Only a few counts were recorded for this clone. The J gene is TRBJ1-1, the V gene TRBV6-5, with D maybe TRBD1 (6 bases). This CDR3 has 16 amino acids. V was shortened by 2 bases and J by 5 bases, with 18 bases between the two germline ends. The germline V gene encodes CDR1 MNHEY and CDR2 SVGAGI. The CDR3 region is CASSYGRGRRGTEAFF. The CDR3, as DNA: TGTGCCAGCAGTTACGGCAGGGGACGGAGAGGGACTGAAGCTTTCTTT.

This clone showed up just once. The rearrangement uses TRBV7-6 and TRBJ1-6, with D uncertain. Germline V gene lookup returns CDR1 SGHVS and CDR2 FNYEAQ. V was cut by 1 base and J by 6 bases, with 10 bases left in between. The length of the CDR3 is 15 residues. The CDR3 loop is CASSLETAINSPLHF. Here the CDR3 DNA reads TGTGCCAGCAGCTTAGAAACAGCAATTAATTCACCCCTCCACTTT.

J is TRBJ1-3 and V is TRBV19; 7 positions match TRBD1. V gave up 6 bases and J gave up 0 bases; unmatched junction bases: 2. CDR3 length equals 14 residues. Germline V gene lookup returns CDR1 LNHDA and CDR2 SQIVND (reference sequence). The CDR3 DNA sequence: TGTGCCAGTAGCCCAGGGGGCTCTGGAAACACCATATATTTT. Its protein product is CASSPGGSGNTIYF. The full variable domain, in which reference TRBV19 and TRBJ1-3 provide the parts outside the CDR3, is DGGITQSPKYLFRKEGQNVTLSCEQNLNHDAMYWYRQDPGQGLRLIYYSQIVNDFQKGDIAEGYSVSREKKESFPLTVTSAQKNPTAFYLCASSPGGSGNTIYFGEGSWLTVV.

Turning to this clone: The sample holds other DNA sequences that translate to the same CDR3. The gene calls are TRBV11-2 and TRBJ2-1, with D uncertain. CDR3 size: 14 residues. Germline assignment: CDR1 SGHAT and CDR2 FQNNGV. V was pared by 1 base and J by 0 bases, with 4 bases between. Written as DNA, the CDR3 is TGTGCCAGCAGCTTAGTTAGCTCCTACAATGAGCAGTTCTTC. This encodes CASSLVSSYNEQFF.

The chain links TRBV5-4 to TRBJ2-5, with TRBD1 identical over 9 bases. With 2 bases clipped from V and 5 bases from J, the junction kept 4 bases outside the gene matches. Germline V gene lookup returns CDR1 SGHNT and CDR2 YYREEE (reference sequence). This CDR3 has 14 amino acids. The CDR3, as DNA: TGTGCCAGCAGCTTAGACAGGGGGGGGGAGACCCAGTACTTC. Its translation: CASSLDRGGETQYF.

The chain joins TRBV5-1 to TRBJ1-2; perhaps TRBD1 as D (5 bases). Trimming took 0 bases from V and 11 from J, leaving 14 bases between them. There are 13 residues in the CDR3. The V gene's germline CDR1 is SGHRS and CDR2 YFSETQ. CDR3 sequence: CASSLAGLSGYTF. The DNA of the CDR3 is TGCGCCAGCAGCTTGGCGGGACTCTCCGGGTACACCTTC.

This chain links TRBV27 with TRBJ2-1; 12 nucleotides agree with TRBD2. This CDR3 is built from 17 residues. Germline values: CDR1 MNHEY, CDR2 SMNVEV (reference sequence). CDR3 nucleotides: TGTGTCAGAGCGCGGGCTAGCGGGAGGGCCGGAGTTAATGAGCAGTTCTTC. This translates into CVRARASGRAGVNEQFF.

CDR3 coding DNA: TGTGCCAGCAGTTACACGACAGGGGGAGGCTATGGCTACACCTTC. It is translated as CASSYTTGGGYGYTF. The J gene is TRBJ1-2, the V gene TRBV6-5; 9 bases agree with TRBD1. The CDR3 covers 15 residues. Losses at the gene ends were 2 bases for V and 4 bases for J; bases not matched to a gene: 5. CDR1 and CDR2 from the germline V gene are MNHEY and SVGAGI.

The rearrangement links TRBV28 to TRBJ2-5; TRBD1 might be the D (5 bases). V was clipped by 6 bases and J by 1 base, with 9 bases between them. Germline assignment: CDR1 MDHEN and CDR2 SYDVKM. The CDR3 extends over 13 amino acids. CDR3 sequence: CASSPDSQETQYF. The CDR3 nucleotides read TGTGCCAGCAGCCCTGACAGCCAAGAGACCCAGTACTTC.

This chain uses TRBV9 with TRBJ1-2; the match to TRBD1 covers 8 bases. Per the germline V gene, CDR1 is SGDLS and CDR2 is YYNGEE. This CDR3 is 14 amino acids long. V lost 2 bases to trimming and J lost 8 bases; unmatched junction nucleotides: 8. The CDR3 loop is CASSVDRGDRGYTF. The CDR3 DNA reads as TGTGCCAGCAGCGTCGACAGGGGTGATCGGGGCTACACCTTC. The full variable domain, completed using reference TRBV9 and TRBJ1-2, is DSGVTQTPKHLITATGQRVTLRCSPRSGDLSVYWYQQSLDQGLQFLIQYYNGEERAKGNILERFSAQQFPDLHSELNLSSLELGDSALYFCASSVDRGDRGYTFGSGTRLTVV.

The rearrangement links TRBV27 to TRBJ2-1; possibly TRBD2 for D (5 bases). Deletions cut 5 bases from V and 0 bases from J, with 8 bases between. Germline CDR1 is MNHEY and CDR2 is SMNVEV (reference sequence). CDR3 length equals 14 residues. Here the CDR3 reads CASSLGGSYNEQFF. The CDR3 coding sequence is TGTGCCAGCAGTCTCGGAGGCTCCTACAATGAGCAGTTCTTC.

The chain employs TRBV9 and TRBJ2-1, with 9 bases fitting TRBD2. Trimming at V came to 0 bases and at J to 1 base, leaving 14 bases not matched to a gene. Germline V gene sequence: CDR1 SGDLS, CDR2 YYNGEE. CDR3 size: 20 residues. CDR3 sequence reads: CASSVGRDAGGFFSYNEQFF. The DNA for the CDR3 is TGTGCCAGCAGCGTAGGGAGGGATGCGGGAGGGTTTTTTTCCTACAATGAGCAGTTCTTC.

This chain connects TRBV6-4 to TRBJ2-2, with 7 nucleotides matching TRBD1. The CDR3 runs to 16 residues. Germline V gives CDR1 MRHNA, CDR2 SNTAGT. V lost 6 bases to trimming and J lost 5 bases; unmatched junction nucleotides: 12. The CDR3 sequence is CASSPTWTGGTGELFF. CDR3 nucleotides: TGTGCCAGCAGCCCTACGTGGACAGGCGGGACCGGGGAGCTGTTTTTT.

The chain is built from TRBV7-6 and TRBJ1-1; 7 nucleotides align to TRBD1. The CDR3 length is 15 residues. Germline-derived CDR1 and CDR2 are SGHVS and FNYEAQ. Trimming at V came to 1 base and at J to 1 base, leaving 3 bases not matched to a gene. CDR3 sequence reads: CASSLGGQSNTEAFF. The CDR3, as DNA: TGTGCCAGCAGCTTAGGGGGACAGTCGAACACTGAAGCTTTCTTT.